Shown below are 5 T cell receptor beta chains from a single sample sequenced in a study of early T cells in non-severe SARS-CoV-2 infection. Each CDR3 protein is one row after TCRdb ran MiXCR on the 5' RACE reads. The table has some 80,000 distinct CDR3 sequences, less than 11% seen once; the top ten hold 7% to 9%. The starting material was whole blood, obtained at baseline. These receptor sequences come from an adult who was a healthcare worker with PCR-confirmed SARS-CoV-2 infection or an uninfected control (not recorded which).

In its sample, this clonotype was seen many times. One junction end does not reproduce the germline sequence, and a read error may be involved. CDR3 residues: CASREWVNTEAFF. Written as DNA, the CDR3 is TGCGCCAGCAGGGAGTGGGTGAACACTGAAGCTTTCTTT. The gene calls are TRBV10-1 and TRBJ1-1; D unresolved. Germline CDR1 and CDR2: WNHNN and SYGVQD (reference sequence). This CDR3 contains 13 residues.

The chain couples TRBV29-1 to TRBJ2-3; TRBD2 matches 9 bases. The V segment lost 4 bases and the J segment 4 bases; nucleotides outside the gene matches: 12. Germline lookup yields CDR1 SQVTM and CDR2 ANQGSEA. This CDR3 is 16 amino acids long. CDR3 protein: CSVVGLARHGSDTQYF. The CDR3, as DNA: TGCAGCGTTGTTGGACTAGCGCGACACGGTTCAGATACGCAGTATTTT.

The chain links TRBV6-1 to TRBJ2-7; the match to TRBD2 covers 7 bases. In germline, CDR1 is MNHNS, CDR2 SASEGT. The V segment lost 5 bases and the J segment 5 bases; nucleotides outside the gene matches: 12. The CDR3 has 15 amino acids. CDR3 sequence (DNA): TGTGCCAGCAGTACCCAACTAGCGACGAGGAACGAGCAGTACTTC. Translated, it gives CASSTQLATRNEQYF.

This clonotype was observed at least ten times. The CDR3 DNA follows: TGTGCCACCAGCAGAGAGCGGGAGCCAGATACGCAGTATTTT. As protein: CATSREREPDTQYF. The genes are TRBV15 and TRBJ2-3; 7 bases line up with TRBD2. V was clipped by 0 bases and J by 4 bases; unmatched bases: 1. The CDR3 has 14 amino acids. Germline-derived CDR1 and CDR2 are LNHNV and YYDKDF (reference sequence).

The chain is built from TRBV5-4 and TRBJ2-2, with 7 nucleotides matching TRBD2. V was clipped by 4 bases and J by 5 bases; unmatched bases: 5. Looked up from germline, CDR1 is SGHNT and CDR2 is YYREEE (reference sequence). CDR3 length: 14 residues. The CDR3 bases are TGTGCCAGCAGCGGCGGGAGCAGTACCGGGGAGCTGTTTTTT. Protein product: CASSGGSSTGELFF.